Below are 20 T cell receptor beta chains sequenced from a single sample in a study of T-cell reconstitution after alpha-beta-depleted transplantation in children. A library of TCRbeta sequences, prepared with unique molecular identifiers, was generated. From the PCR reads, TCRdb called clonotypes with MiXCR, one entry per CDR3 protein. The sample consists of 60,000 to 85,000 distinct CDR3 sequences, less than 20% of them appearing once. This specimen consisted of PBMCs, mostly from graft donor cells, obtained 360 days after TCRalphabeta/CD19-depleted stem cell transplant. The receptors were gathered from a male patient under 10 years old who had a stem cell transplant for acute lymphoblastic leukemia, so the T cells may come from the graft donor.

The V gene is TRBV12-3 or TRBV12-4, the J gene TRBJ2-5; 7 bases fit TRBD1. V lost 8 bases and J lost 5; bases outside the gene matches: 11. The CDR3 contains 14 residues. The CDR3 spells CASVGQSRRETQYF. CDR3 bases: TGTGCCAGCGTGGGACAGTCCCGCAGGGAGACCCAGTACTTC.

This clonotype was picked up many times. The chain couples TRBV5-1 to TRBJ2-2; no reliable D call. Per the germline V gene, CDR1 is SGHRS and CDR2 is YFSETQ. This CDR3 contains 15 residues. V was pared by 1 base and J by 1 base, with 8 bases between. The CDR3 is CASSLSRQNTGELFF. In DNA form, the CDR3 reads TGCGCCAGCAGCTTGTCCCGCCAGAACACCGGGGAGCTGTTTTTT.

In its sample, this clonotype was seen many times. The V call is TRBV6-5, the J call TRBJ2-5; TRBD2 agrees at 7 bases. The germline V gene has CDR1 MNHEY and CDR2 SVGAGI. The CDR3 sequence is 14 residues long. Losses at the gene ends were 6 bases for V and 0 bases for J; bases not matched to a gene: 4. This CDR3 is CASRLAMYQETQYF. The DNA of the CDR3 is TGTGCCAGCAGACTAGCGATGTACCAAGAGACCCAGTACTTC.

The chain recombines TRBV20-1 with TRBJ2-1; D might be TRBD1 or TRBD2, each matching 5 bases. V lost 4 bases to trimming and J lost 5 bases, with 21 bases between them. CDR1 is DFQATT, CDR2 SNEGSKA, per germline (reference sequence). The CDR3 contains 16 residues. CDR3 protein: CSATSGTRVFNNEQFF. The CDR3 DNA reads TGCAGTGCTACGAGTGGGACCCGGGTCTTTAACAATGAGCAGTTCTTC.

This clonotype occurred a few times. The genes are TRBV4-1 and TRBJ2-2; a possible D gene is TRBD2 (6 bases). Trimming stripped 3 bases from V and 2 bases from J, with 16 bases between. The CDR3 totals 17 residues. Germline V gene lookup returns CDR1 MGHRA and CDR2 YSYEKL. CDR3 in DNA: TGCGCCAGCAGCCAGAATCCTGCCGGGACTAACACCGGGGAGCTGTTTTTT. Encoded protein: CASSQNPAGTNTGELFF.

In its sample, this clonotype was seen many times. This chain joins TRBV10-3 and TRBJ1-2; D is possibly TRBD1 (6 bases). The CDR3 is made up of 13 amino acids. Germline V gene sequence: CDR1 ENHRY, CDR2 SYGVKD. Trimming cost V 7 bases and J 4 bases, with 13 bases left between them. The chain's CDR3 is CAINEGGTYGYTF. Here the CDR3 DNA reads TGTGCCATCAACGAGGGGGGCACCTATGGCTACACCTTC.

This sequence joins TRBV3-1 and TRBJ2-3, with 8 bases aligning to TRBD2. The CDR3 sequence is 16 residues long. With 0 bases clipped from V and 5 bases from J, the junction kept 7 bases outside the gene matches. Germline CDR1 LGHDT, CDR2 YNNKEL (reference sequence). CDR3 residues: CASSQESSGIRDTQYF. The CDR3 coding sequence is TGTGCCAGCAGCCAAGAAAGTAGCGGGATCAGAGATACGCAGTATTTT.

This clonotype was recorded at least ten times. The V gene is TRBV12-3 or TRBV12-4, the J gene TRBJ2-3; no definite D call. V dropped 5 bases and J dropped 3 bases, with 18 bases sitting between them. The CDR3 consists of 16 residues. In DNA, the CDR3 is TGTGCCAGCAGTCGGCGACTGGTACTTTATACAGATACGCAGTATTTT. It specifies CASSRRLVLYTDTQYF.

This clonotype was counted between two and nine times. The chain combines TRBV27 with TRBJ2-7, with D perhaps TRBD1 (6 bases). Trimming removed 8 bases at V and 2 bases at J, with 16 bases between. The CDR3 covers 14 residues. In germline, CDR1 is MNHEY, CDR2 SMNVEV (reference sequence). CDR3 loop: CASLKGGDPYEQYF. Written as DNA, the CDR3 is TGTGCCAGCCTTAAAGGGGGAGACCCCTACGAGCAGTACTTC.

This clonotype has only a few counts. The V call is TRBV10-1, the J call TRBJ2-4; D possibly corresponds to TRBD2 (6 bases). CDR1 WNHNN and CDR2 SYGVQD come from the germline V gene (reference sequence). Trimming removed 5 bases from V and 1 base from J, with 15 bases in between. The CDR3 is 16 amino acids. The CDR3 region is CASSSSGEGAKNIQYF. The CDR3 nucleotides read TGCGCCAGCAGTTCCTCGGGGGAAGGGGCCAAAAACATTCAGTACTTC.

CDR3 bases: TGCGCCAGCAGCCCGAAGCGGCAATACAATGAGCAGTTCTTC. This encodes CASSPKRQYNEQFF. The chain combines TRBV4-1 with TRBJ2-1, with D perhaps TRBD2 (5 bases). The V gene lost 4 bases and the J gene lost 4 bases, with 11 bases spanning the gap. CDR1 and CDR2 from the germline V gene are MGHRA and YSYEKL. The CDR3 is 14 residues long.

This clonotype was seen many times. V and J are TRBV12-3 or TRBV12-4 and TRBJ1-2, with TRBD1 identical over 9 bases. Losses at the gene ends were 5 bases for V and 6 bases for J; bases not matched to a gene: 10. This CDR3 has 15 amino acids. The CDR3 nucleotides read TGTGCCAGCAGTCAGGCCCGGACAGGGGAGCATGGCTACACCTTC. The encoded protein is CASSQARTGEHGYTF.

The J gene is TRBJ1-6, the V gene TRBV4-1; no clear D. V was clipped by 0 bases and J by 7 bases, with 16 bases between them. Germline-derived CDR1 and CDR2 are MGHRA and YSYEKL. CDR3 length: 17 residues. CDR3 sequence (DNA): TGCGCCAGCAGCCAAGACCCCCGCTCCGCCGTAAATTCACCCCTCCACTTT. Translating it yields CASSQDPRSAVNSPLHF.

The V gene is TRBV5-1, the J gene TRBJ2-1, with D tentatively TRBD2 (6 bases). Germline V gene data show CDR1 as SGHRS and CDR2 as YFSETQ. This CDR3 has 15 residues. Trimming cost V 0 bases and J 4 bases, with 11 bases left between them. The CDR3 nucleotides read TGCGCCAGCAGCTTGGCGGGAGTTACTTACAATGAGCAGTTCTTC. Translating gives CASSLAGVTYNEQFF.

Only one count was recorded for this clonotype. The rearrangement uses TRBV3-1 and TRBJ2-7, with 10 positions matching TRBD2. The CDR3 sequence is 17 residues long. The germline V gene encodes CDR1 LGHDT and CDR2 YNNKEL (reference sequence). Trimming removed 11 bases from V and 1 base from J; junction bases left unmatched: 17. The CDR3 bases are TGTGCCTGCTGCCAAGACCTCAGCGGGAGGGGTTCCTACGAGCAGTACTTC. It codes for CACCQDLSGRGSYEQYF.

This clonotype occurred a few times. The V gene is TRBV11-2, the J gene TRBJ1-6; D ambiguous. The CDR3 is made up of 12 amino acids. V was pared by 3 bases and J by 9 bases, with 6 bases between. CDR1 is SGHAT, CDR2 FQNNGV, per germline. Here the CDR3 reads CASSFRGSPLHF. CDR3 DNA: TGTGCCAGCAGCTTTCGAGGTTCACCCCTCCACTTT.

This chain joins TRBV4-1 and TRBJ2-4; D possibly matches TRBD1 or TRBD2 (5 bases each). Trimming shortened V by 3 bases and J by 0 bases, and 12 bases separated the two germline ends. CDR3 length equals 16 residues. CDR1 is MGHRA and CDR2 is YSYEKL in the germline V gene. This CDR3 reads CASSQRGELAKNIQYF. For the CDR3, the DNA is TGCGCCAGCAGCCAGAGAGGGGAACTAGCCAAAAACATTCAGTACTTC.

This clonotype has a single count. This chain connects TRBV11-3 to TRBJ2-7; unclear D gene. This CDR3 is built from 12 residues. V lost 3 bases to trimming and J lost 4 bases, with 7 bases between them. Per germline, CDR1 SGHNT and CDR2 YENEEA. This chain's CDR3 is CASSFSRYEQYF. For the CDR3, the DNA is TGTGCCAGCAGCTTCAGCCGTTACGAGCAGTACTTC.

This clonotype was seen just once. V and J are TRBV12-3 or TRBV12-4 and TRBJ2-1; the match to TRBD2 covers 14 bases. V lost 10 bases, J lost 1 base, and 15 bases stayed unmatched. The CDR3 sequence is 19 residues long. The CDR3 sequence: CAICFRTSGRFTSYNEQFF. In DNA, the CDR3 is TGTGCCATCTGTTTTCGGACTAGCGGGAGGTTCACTTCCTACAATGAGCAGTTCTTC.

This clonotype occurred a few times. The genes are TRBV12-3 or TRBV12-4 and TRBJ2-3, with D perhaps assigned TRBD1 or TRBD2 (5 bases each). The V end was cut by 6 bases, the J end by 2 bases, with 30 bases between. This CDR3 has 20 residues. CDR3 nucleotides: TGTGCCAGCAGCTCTGCGTATCGGCGACTCCTTGGGGGAGACACAGATACGCAGTATTTT. Its translation: CASSSAYRRLLGGDTDTQYF.